This entry features one T cell receptor beta chain sequence. The data stem from a study of T cell changes during pregnancy in multiple sclerosis. In germline, CDR1 is SGHRS, CDR2 YFSETQ. The CDR3 has 15 amino acids. Trimming cost V 0 bases and J 5 bases, with 15 bases left between them. Clones were read by immunoSEQ multiplex PCR, and TCRdb kept only the in-frame ones, dropping some. The sample records 70,000 to 95,000 clones, about 88% being singletons. V usage is TRBV5-1 and J usage is TRBJ2-7; D call uncertain. Sequences were derived from peripheral blood, sampled before pregnancy. The sequence was collected from a female donor with multiple sclerosis, enrolled in a pregnancy study. CDR3 protein: CASSLVRGSYHEQYF. The CDR3 DNA follows: TGCGCCAGCAGCTTGGTTAGAGGCAGTTACCACGAGCAGTACTTC.